This T cell receptor (beta chain) is from a study of T-cell memory formation after mild COVID-19. The V gene lost 6 bases and the J gene lost 5 bases, with 17 bases spanning the gap. The CDR3 loop spans 14 amino acids. Germline-derived CDR1 and CDR2 are SNHLY and FYNNEI. TCRdb fed the 5' RACE reads into MiXCR, producing one record per CDR3 protein. This sample has roughly 130,000 distinct CDR3 sequences, with more than 15% found just once. The sample holds a few counts of this clonotype. Sequenced sample: PBMCs or a T cell subset sorted from them (not recorded which). This rearrangement joins TRBV2 to TRBJ2-7, with D perhaps given as TRBD1 or TRBD2 (5 bases each). The TCR originated in an adult woman who had mild COVID-19 (a few samples of this study predate the infection). Cell type and time point are not known. This CDR3 is CASSSGTAKHEQYF. The CDR3 nucleotides read TGTGCCAGCAGCTCCGGGACGGCAAAACACGAGCAGTACTTC. The full variable domain, its missing parts supplied by reference TRBV2 and TRBJ2-7, is EPEVTQTPSHQVTQMGQEVILRCVPISNHLYFYWYRQILGQKVEFLVSFYNNEISEKSEIFDDQFSVERPDGSNFTLKIRSTKLEDSAMYFCASSSGTAKHEQYFGPGTRLTVT.